Below are 14 T cell receptor beta chains sequenced from a single sample in a study of cytomegalovirus exposure and HLA in healthy donors. A multiplex PCR was run with 60 Vbeta primers and 13 Jbeta primers. The table came from immunoSEQ multiplex PCR; TCRdb's copy has only in-frame clones and leaves some out. The sample records 170,000 or so clones, roughly four fifths being singletons. The sample consisted of PBMCs. Receptors were obtained from a woman younger than 45 in good health and CMV-seronegative.

J is TRBJ2-1 and V is TRBV5-4; 12 bases align to TRBD2. The trim removed 2 bases at V and 9 bases at J, leaving 6 bases unmatched. CDR3 length equals 15 residues. Germline-derived CDR1 and CDR2 are SGHNT and YYREEE (reference sequence). The CDR3 DNA sequence: TGTGCCAGCAGCTTTCTAGCGGGAGGGCCCGGTGAGCAGTTCTTC. Protein: CASSFLAGGPGEQFF.

This chain uses TRBV11-3 with TRBJ2-7; 7 bases align to TRBD1. Unmatched junction bases numbered 8, after V lost 6 bases and J lost 0 bases. Germline V gives CDR1 SGHNT, CDR2 YENEEA. The CDR3 covers 15 residues. CDR3 nucleotides: TGTGCCAGCAGTCCCCGGACAGGAGCCTCCTACGAGCAGTACTTC. Its translation: CASSPRTGASYEQYF.

V gene TRBV4-1 combines with J gene TRBJ1-4; possibly TRBD1 for D (5 bases). This CDR3 comprises 16 residues. In germline, CDR1 is MGHRA, CDR2 YSYEKL. Trimming left V 4 bases short and J 2 bases short, with 14 bases between. CDR3 amino acids: CASSLTRSGTNEKLFF. The CDR3 bases are TGCGCCAGCAGCCTAACCCGATCAGGGACTAATGAAAAACTGTTTTTT.

The rearrangement uses TRBV10-1 and TRBJ1-6; D gene uncertain. CDR3 size: 14 residues. Deletions cut 1 base from V and 7 bases from J, with 8 bases between. CDR1 is WNHNN, CDR2 SYGVQD, per germline (reference sequence). In DNA form, the CDR3 reads TGCGCCAGCAGTGAGTTACAAAGAAATTCACCCCTCCACTTT. Encoded protein: CASSELQRNSPLHF.

This clone was detected only a few times. V gene TRBV11-2 combines with J gene TRBJ2-7; D gene unclear. Germline V lookup: CDR1 SGHAT, CDR2 FQNNGV. The CDR3 sequence is 13 residues long. With 1 base removed from V and 3 bases from J, the gap between germline ends came to 7 bases. The CDR3 DNA reads TGTGCCAGCAGCTTAGGTATCGGCTACGAGCAGTACTTC. Translated, it gives CASSLGIGYEQYF.

This chain links TRBV19 with TRBJ1-6; 9 nucleotides match TRBD1. The CDR3 is made up of 16 amino acids. V lost 4 bases and J lost 7; bases outside the gene matches: 8. Per the germline V gene, CDR1 is LNHDA and CDR2 is SQIVND (reference sequence). CDR3 DNA sequence: TGTGCCAGTAGTAGACCCCCCACAGGGGGCAATTCACCCCTCCACTTT. Translation: CASSRPPTGGNSPLHF.

This clone was observed a few times. Its ends do not fully match the called genes, so a read error is possible. This sequence joins TRBV2 and TRBJ2-6; tentative D call: TRBD1 (5 bases). The germline V gene encodes CDR1 SNHLY and CDR2 FYNNEI. The CDR3 has 20 residues. CDR3 loop: CASSEALFRQANSGANGLTF. As DNA, the CDR3 is TGTGCCAGCAGTGAAGCGCTTTTTCGCCAGGCGAACTCTGGGGCCAACGGCCTGACTTTC.

This chain links TRBV7-9 with TRBJ2-3; tentative D call: TRBD2 (6 bases). The CDR3 sequence is 19 residues long. CDR1 SEHNR and CDR2 FQNEAQ come from the germline V gene (reference sequence). V was pared by 5 bases and J by 0 bases, with 24 bases between. CDR3 in DNA: TGTGCCAGCAGCCTGACTAGTAGCCCCACCCTAGGTAGCACAGATACGCAGTATTTT. Translation gives CASSLTSSPTLGSTDTQYF. The entire variable domain, with the rest obtained from reference TRBV7-9 and TRBJ2-3, is as follows: DTGVSQNPRHKITKRGQNVTFRCDPISEHNRLYWYRQTLGQGPEFLTYFQNEAQLEKSRLLSDRFSAERPKGSFSTLEIQRTEQGDSAMYLCASSLTSSPTLGSTDTQYFGPGTRLTVL.

The chain carries TRBV5-1 and TRBJ2-2; TRBD1 matches at 10 bases. Trimming took 3 bases from V and 7 from J; bases not matched to a gene: 6. Germline V gene sequence: CDR1 SGHRS, CDR2 YFSETQ. The CDR3 runs to 15 residues. This CDR3 is CASSSGTGADGELFF. The CDR3 nucleotides read TGCGCCAGCAGCTCTGGGACAGGGGCGGACGGGGAGCTGTTTTTT.

This chain uses TRBV9 with TRBJ1-5; no firm D call. Germline V gives CDR1 SGDLS, CDR2 YYNGEE. V was shortened by 0 bases and J by 4 bases, with 8 bases between the two germline ends. This CDR3 comprises 14 residues. The CDR3 loop is CASSVDGDNQPQHF. CDR3 sequence (DNA): TGTGCCAGCAGCGTAGATGGAGATAATCAGCCCCAGCATTTT.

The J gene is TRBJ1-1, the V gene TRBV4-3; the D is unclear. The V gene lost 0 bases and the J gene lost 1 base, with 6 bases spanning the gap. Germline V CDR1 and CDR2: LGHNA, YSLEER. The CDR3 length is 14 residues. CDR3 DNA: TGCGCCAGCAGCCAAGATATGTGGAACACTGAAGCTTTCTTT. Its protein is CASSQDMWNTEAFF.

The genes are TRBV7-2 and TRBJ2-1, with 13 bases aligning to TRBD2. This CDR3 is 16 amino acids long. Germline V lookup: CDR1 SGHTA, CDR2 FQGNSA. V trimming: 5 bases; J trimming: 5 bases; junction bases outside the gene matches: 6. The CDR3, as DNA: TGTGCCAGCAGCGCCCGGACTAGCGGGGGCAACAATGAGCAGTTCTTC. Translated, it gives CASSARTSGGNNEQFF.

This clone was seen just once. V is TRBV5-1 and J is TRBJ2-5; 9 bases match TRBD2. The CDR3 is 16 residues long. Per the germline V gene, CDR1 is SGHRS and CDR2 is YFSETQ. Trimming at V came to 0 bases and at J to 4 bases, leaving 7 bases not matched to a gene. The CDR3 is CASSLAAGGERETQYF. The CDR3 coding sequence is TGCGCCAGCAGCTTGGCGGCGGGGGGGGAGAGAGAGACCCAGTACTTC.

J is TRBJ2-5 and V is TRBV29-1, with no clear D. Germline values: CDR1 SQVTM, CDR2 ANQGSEA. CDR3 length: 10 residues. Trimming pared 7 bases from V and 1 base from J, leaving 4 bases between. The CDR3 spells CSAVQETQYF. Here the CDR3 DNA reads TGCAGCGCAGTCCAAGAGACCCAGTACTTC. The full variable domain, in which reference TRBV29-1 and TRBJ2-5 provide the parts outside the CDR3, is SAVISQKPSRDICQRGTSLTIQCQVDSQVTMMFWYRQQPGQSLTLIATANQGSEATYESGFVIDKFPISRPNLTFSTLTVSNMSPEDSSIYLCSAVQETQYFGPGTRLLVL.